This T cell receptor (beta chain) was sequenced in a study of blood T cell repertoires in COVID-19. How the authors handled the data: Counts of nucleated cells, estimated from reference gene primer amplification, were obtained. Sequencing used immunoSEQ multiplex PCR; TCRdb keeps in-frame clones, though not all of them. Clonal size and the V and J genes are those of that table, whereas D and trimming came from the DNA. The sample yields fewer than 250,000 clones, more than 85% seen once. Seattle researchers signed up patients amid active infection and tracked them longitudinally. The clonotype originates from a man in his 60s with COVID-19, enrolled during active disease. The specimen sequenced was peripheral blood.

CDR3 DNA sequence: TGCGCCAGCAGTCGAAGAGGACAGGGGTTTAGCGCTTTCTTT. Its protein product is CASSRRGQGFSAFF. V and J are TRBV4-1 and TRBJ1-1; 9 positions match TRBD1. Looked up from germline, CDR1 is MGHRA and CDR2 is YSYEKL. This CDR3 is 14 amino acids long. Germline trimming cut 6 bases from V and 11 bases from J; bases unmatched to any gene: 13.